The present entry profiles one T cell receptor (beta chain) with its context. V lost 3 bases, J lost 1 base, and 10 bases stayed unmatched. The CDR3 extends over 19 amino acids. Germline CDR1 reads SGHNT; CDR2 reads YYREEE (reference sequence). This sample is drawn from a study of blood T cell repertoires in COVID-19. Across the study: From the United States, Italy and Spain came samples of acute and convalescent COVID-19. Nucleic acid was either cDNA or gDNA, and it came from T cells, B-cell-depleted T cells, or PBMCs.

As originally analysed: Estimated nucleated cell counts came from reference gene primer amplification. The repertoire was sequenced with immunoSEQ multiplex PCR; TCRdb's copy has only in-frame clones and lacks some. V, J and clone size were drawn from that table, and D and trimming were deduced from the DNA. In the table there are about 210,000 clones, about 85% of which are singletons. Sequenced sample: peripheral blood. The chain recombines TRBV5-4 with TRBJ2-2; 12 bases are shared with TRBD2. The clonotype originates from a man aged 65 to 79 with acute or convalescent COVID-19. The CDR3, as DNA: TGTGCCAGCAGCTCAGGACTAGCGGGACCCATACAGAACACCGGGGAGCTGTTTTTT. Amino acid sequence: CASSSGLAGPIQNTGELFF.